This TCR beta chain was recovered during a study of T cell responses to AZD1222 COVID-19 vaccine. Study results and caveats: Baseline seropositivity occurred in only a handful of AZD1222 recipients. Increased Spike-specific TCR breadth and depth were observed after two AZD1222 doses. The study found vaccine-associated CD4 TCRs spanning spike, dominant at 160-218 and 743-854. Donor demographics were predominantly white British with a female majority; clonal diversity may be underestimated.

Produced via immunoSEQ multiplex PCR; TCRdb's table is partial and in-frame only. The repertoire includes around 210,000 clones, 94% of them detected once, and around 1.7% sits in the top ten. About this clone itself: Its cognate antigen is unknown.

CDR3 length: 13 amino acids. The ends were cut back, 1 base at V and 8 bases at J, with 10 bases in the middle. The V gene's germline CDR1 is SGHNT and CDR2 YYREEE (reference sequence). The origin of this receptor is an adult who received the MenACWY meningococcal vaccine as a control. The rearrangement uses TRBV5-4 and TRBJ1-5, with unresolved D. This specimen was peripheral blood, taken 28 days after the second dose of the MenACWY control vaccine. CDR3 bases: TGTGCCAGCAGCTTGAACGTGCAGGAGCCCCAGCATTTT. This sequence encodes CASSLNVQEPQHF.